The 19 T cell receptor beta chains in this list originate from one sample, sequenced in a study of control samples from healthy donors and cancer patients. Clones were read by immunoSEQ multiplex PCR, and TCRdb kept only the in-frame ones, dropping some. The sample holds fewer than 100,000 clones; approximately 91% are singletons and the top ten take 4.5% to 6%. The material sequenced was blood. The receptors shown here come from a woman aged 50 to 65 in good health.

This clone was seen a few times. This chain joins TRBV7-9 and TRBJ2-7; possible D gene TRBD2, 5 bases. Trimming took off 11 bases at V and 1 base at J, with 15 bases between the two ends. This CDR3 is 13 amino acids long. Germline V gene data show CDR1 as SEHNR and CDR2 as FQNEAQ (reference sequence). The CDR3 protein is CALGRRRSYEQYF. In DNA, the CDR3 is TGTGCCTTAGGGCGTCGGAGGTCCTACGAGCAGTACTTC.

The chain has TRBV6-5 and TRBJ1-4; tentative D call: TRBD1 (5 bases). The V and J ends lost 7 bases and 1 base respectively, with 7 bases between them. The CDR3 has 13 amino acids. CDR1 and CDR2 from the germline V gene are MNHEY and SVGAGI. CDR3 loop: CASMGETNEKLFF. CDR3 nucleotide sequence: TGTGCCAGCATGGGGGAAACTAATGAAAAACTGTTTTTT.

This clone was detected a few times. The sample holds other DNA sequences that translate to the same CDR3. The chain recombines TRBV3-1 (or the pseudogene TRBV3-2) with TRBJ2-7; TRBD1 aligns across 10 bases. From germline, CDR1 is LGHDT and CDR2 YNNKEL (reference sequence). The junction had 5 bases not matched to a gene; V was cut back by 0 bases and J by 3 bases. The CDR3 loop spans 16 amino acids. The CDR3 DNA sequence: TGTGCCAGCAGCCAAGAACCGGGACAGGGGAGCTACGAGCAGTACTTC. It encodes CASSQEPGQGSYEQYF.

The genes are TRBV5-1 and TRBJ1-1, with a possible D match to TRBD1 (5 bases). The CDR3 has 13 residues. Germline V gene lookup returns CDR1 SGHRS and CDR2 YFSETQ. Trimming stripped 1 base from V and 7 bases from J, with 11 bases between. The CDR3 loop reads CASSLFRVDEAFF. The CDR3 nucleotides read TGCGCCAGCAGCTTGTTCAGGGTAGATGAAGCTTTCTTT. Drawing the rest from reference TRBV5-1 and TRBJ1-1, the complete variable domain is KAGVTQTPRYLIKTRGQQVTLSCSPISGHRSVSWYQQTPGQGLQFLFEYFSETQRNKGNFPGRFSGRQFSNSRSEMNVSTLELGDSALYLCASSLFRVDEAFFGQGTRLTVV.

The rearrangement links TRBV19 to TRBJ2-5; 7 bases map to TRBD2. Germline V lookup: CDR1 LNHDA, CDR2 SQIVND (reference sequence). Trimming removed 6 bases from V and 4 bases from J; junction bases left unmatched: 5. CDR3 size: 13 residues. The CDR3 sequence: CASRPGEGETQYF. DNA for the CDR3: TGTGCCAGTAGGCCCGGGGAGGGAGAGACCCAGTACTTC.

The chain combines TRBV5-1 with TRBJ2-1, with TRBD1 as a possible D gene (6 bases). Between the trimmed V and J ends, which lost 0 bases and 5 bases, there was a span of 27 bases. Germline-derived CDR1 and CDR2 are SGHRS and YFSETQ. CDR3 length: 20 amino acids. For the CDR3, the DNA is TGCGCCAGCAGCTTGGATCCGAGACAGGTGAATCGAGGCGCGAACAATGAGCAGTTCTTC. This sequence encodes CASSLDPRQVNRGANNEQFF.

This chain joins TRBV7-2 and TRBJ2-3; D is possibly TRBD2 (5 bases). This CDR3 is 15 amino acids long. V was cut by 5 bases and J by 5 bases, with 17 bases left in between. Germline V gene lookup returns CDR1 SGHTA and CDR2 FQGNSA. The DNA of the CDR3 is TGTGCCAGCAGCCCCTTGGCCGGGGTGGTAGATACGCAGTATTTT. This sequence encodes CASSPLAGVVDTQYF.

V gene TRBV14 combines with J gene TRBJ2-7; 10 bases match TRBD1. V lost 2 bases to trimming and J lost 4 bases; unmatched junction nucleotides: 11. The V gene's germline CDR1 is SGHDN and CDR2 FVKESK. This CDR3 has 17 residues. The CDR3 region is CASSQLGQGPLSYEQYF. The CDR3 DNA sequence: TGTGCCAGCAGCCAACTGGGACAGGGGCCCCTCTCGTACGAGCAGTACTTC. Filled out from reference TRBV14 and TRBJ2-7, the complete variable domain reads EAGVTQFPSHSVIEKGQTVTLRCDPISGHDNLYWYRRVMGKEIKFLLHFVKESKQDESGMPNNRFLAERTGGTYSTLKVQPAELEDSGVYFCASSQLGQGPLSYEQYFGPGTRLTVT.

In this sample, this clone is medium-sized. This chain uses TRBV5-1 with TRBJ1-1; D perhaps matches TRBD1 (5 bases). This CDR3 is built from 13 residues. Germline V gives CDR1 SGHRS, CDR2 YFSETQ. The germline V and J ends were trimmed by 3 bases and 5 bases, with 11 bases remaining between them. Written as DNA, the CDR3 is TGCGCCAGCAGCTCTTTCAGGGAAACTGAAGCTTTCTTT. Its translation: CASSSFRETEAFF.

V usage is TRBV24-1 and J usage is TRBJ1-2; D gene uncertain. V was pared by 0 bases and J by 2 bases, with 0 bases between. The CDR3 extends over 12 amino acids. Germline CDR1 reads KGHDR; CDR2 reads SFDVKD. CDR3 sequence reads: CATSDLNYGYTF. In DNA, the CDR3 is TGTGCCACCAGTGATTTGAACTATGGCTACACCTTC.

The rearrangement uses TRBV6-5 and TRBJ2-1, with a possible D match to TRBD2 (5 bases). The length of the CDR3 is 13 residues. Germline CDR1 is MNHEY and CDR2 is SVGAGI. V was clipped by 6 bases and J by 10 bases, with 16 bases between them. The CDR3 is CASRHYPGNEQFF. In nucleotides, the CDR3 is TGTGCCAGCAGACACTACCCGGGGAACGAGCAGTTCTTC.

The rearrangement links TRBV6-5 to TRBJ2-3; unclear D gene. V was cut by 4 bases and J by 1 base, with 12 bases left in between. This CDR3 is built from 15 residues. CDR1 MNHEY and CDR2 SVGAGI come from the germline V gene. The CDR3, as DNA: TGTGCCAGCAGTTCCACGCTGCGCGGCACAGATACGCAGTATTTT. Protein: CASSSTLRGTDTQYF.

The chain employs TRBV2 and TRBJ1-6, with D uncertain. V dropped 4 bases and J dropped 6 bases, with 10 bases sitting between them. The CDR3 length is 14 residues. Germline lookup yields CDR1 SNHLY and CDR2 FYNNEI. CDR3 sequence: CASSAEGRNSPLHF. The CDR3 coding sequence is TGTGCCAGCAGTGCGGAAGGGCGTAATTCACCCCTCCACTTT.

Notes on this clone: One junction end does not reproduce the germline sequence, and a read error may be involved. V is TRBV30 and J is TRBJ1-6; D remains ambiguous. CDR3 size: 13 residues. The germline V gene has CDR1 GTSNPN and CDR2 SVGIG (reference sequence). The CDR3 coding sequence is TGTGCCGGGAGGCCACACCATAATTCACCCCTCCACTTT. Protein product: CAGRPHHNSPLHF.

V and J are TRBV5-6 and TRBJ2-5; 9 bases match TRBD2. CDR1 and CDR2 (germline): SGHDT, YYEEEE. The CDR3 extends over 18 amino acids. V shed 4 bases, J shed 5 bases, and the junction held 18 bases outside the gene matches. CDR3 nucleotides: TGTGCCAGCAGCCAGAGGTGGAGTAGCGGGGGACTGGGGGAGACCCAGTACTTC. This gives the protein CASSQRWSSGGLGETQYF.

CDR3 sequence (DNA): TGCAGTGCTAGGTATGACAATGAGCAGTTCTTC. This encodes CSARYDNEQFF. The chain is built from TRBV20-1 and TRBJ2-1; no firm D call. Germline CDR1 reads DFQATT; CDR2 reads SNEGSKA (reference sequence). The CDR3 has 11 residues. Trimming stripped 3 bases from V and 5 bases from J, with 5 bases between.

This clone was seen a single time. A read error is likely, as this CDR3 ends without the conserved phenylalanine or tryptophan. The limits of the CDR3 on the DNA are not certain, so only TCRdb's listed CDR3 is given. The chain joins TRBV20-1 to TRBJ1-2. The CDR3 length is 11 residues, termini included. The germline V gene has CDR1 DFQATT and CDR2 SNEGSKA (reference sequence). CDR3 amino acids: CSARGFGLIFL.

About this clone itself: Other DNA sequences of this sample code for an identical CDR3. This sequence joins TRBV3-1 (or the pseudogene TRBV3-2) and TRBJ2-6; D is unresolved. The CDR3 contains 13 residues. CDR1 is LGHDT, CDR2 YNNKEL, per germline (reference sequence). The V gene lost 4 bases and the J gene lost 5 bases, with 6 bases spanning the gap. CDR3 sequence reads: CASSPSRANVLTF. The CDR3 coding sequence is TGTGCCAGCAGCCCCAGCCGGGCCAACGTCCTGACTTTC.

The chain carries TRBV18 and TRBJ1-5; D gene uncertain. Trimming pared 3 bases from V and 7 bases from J, leaving 10 bases between. From germline, CDR1 is KGHSH and CDR2 LQKENI. This CDR3 contains 13 residues. The CDR3 protein is CASSPDQNQPQHF. CDR3 in DNA: TGTGCCAGCTCACCTGATCAGAACCAGCCCCAGCATTTT.